This T cell receptor beta chain came from a study of Ad26.COV2.S vaccination and SARS-CoV-2 variants. Study details: Recipients of Ad26.COV2.S got it intramuscularly, once or twice 56 days apart.

General study findings and limits: The study found similar non-spike TCR breadth in vaccine and placebo recipients.

The V end lost 5 bases, the J end lost 2 bases, and 13 bases lay between the germline ends. This CDR3 region has 14 residues. Germline V gene sequence: CDR1 SEHNR, CDR2 FQNEAQ (reference sequence). Assay used: immunoSEQ multiplex PCR; TCRdb lists only in-frame clones, some missing. The sample includes more than 400,000 clones, 92% of them seen just once. A remark on this clone: As yet, its antigen is unknown.

Documented treatment: around 19 received Ad26.COV2.S at low or high dose, single or two shots; five or six received placebo; per-sample allocation not given. Sampling was performed 63 days after the first vaccine or placebo injection. The specimen was peripheral blood, collected in a trial of Ad26.COV2.S vaccine versus placebo. The chain employs TRBV7-9 and TRBJ2-7; D not certain. The sequence was collected from a person aged 18-65 years who received the Ad26.COV2.S COVID-19 vaccine or a placebo. CDR3 bases: TGTGCCAGCAGCGCCCGTGACCCGCCCTACGAGCAGTACTTC. Translating gives CASSARDPPYEQYF.